Given below is one TCR beta chain in context. The data derive from a study of cytomegalovirus exposure and HLA in healthy donors. V lost 5 bases and J lost 5, with 10 bases in between. The CDR3 consists of 13 residues. CDR1 and CDR2 (germline): LNHDA, SQIVND (reference sequence). Amplification used 60 Vbeta primers and 13 Jbeta primers. The method was immunoSEQ multiplex PCR; TCRdb's version includes in-frame clones alone and lacks a portion of them. The data contain hundreds of thousands of clones, roughly 82% of them seen just once; the ten biggest clones take up 6%. The genes are TRBV19 and TRBJ2-1, with D unresolved. Source material: PBMCs. This sequence originates from a man aged 40-49 years in good health and CMV-seropositive. The CDR3 nucleotides are TGTGCCAGTAGTTTGTCAGGTAACAATGAGCAGTTCTTC. Translation: CASSLSGNNEQFF. Full variable domain (rest looked up from reference TRBV19 and TRBJ2-1): DGGITQSPKYLFRKEGQNVTLSCEQNLNHDAMYWYRQDPGQGLRLIYYSQIVNDFQKGDIAEGYSVSREKKESFPLTVTSAQKNPTAFYLCASSLSGNNEQFFGPGTRLTVL.